This T cell receptor beta chain appears in the sequencing data of a study of cytomegalovirus exposure and HLA in healthy donors. Study-level findings and limits: From TCR beta sequences, most subjects' HLA-A and HLA-B alleles were reportedly predicted accurately. After further analysis at a later stage, 16,951 TCR beta sequences were associated with HLA alleles at 0.05 false discovery rate.

V shed 1 base and J 4 bases; nucleotides not matched to a gene: 5. This CDR3 is built from 16 residues. CDR1 and CDR2 from the germline V gene are MDHEN and SYDVKM. The PCR used 60 Vbeta and 13 Jbeta primers. Per the original methods: A follow-up analysis tallied approximately 85 million unique TCR beta chains, about 11 million shared. Profiled with immunoSEQ multiplex PCR; TCRdb holds only in-frame clones, not every one. The V and J calls and the clone size are those of that table, but D and trimming were determined from the DNA. The data contain 110,000 to 150,000 clones, 70% to 75% of them singletons. This donor's file did not include a recorded CMV serostatus. Turning to this clone: As yet, its antigen is unknown.

The TCR sequence derives from a human donor in good health. The chain recombines TRBV28 with TRBJ1-1; 11 bases are shared with TRBD1. Sample: PBMCs. CDR3 in amino acids: CASSLSAGTGGTEAFF. CDR3 coding DNA: TGTGCCAGCAGTTTATCCGCCGGGACAGGGGGCACTGAAGCTTTCTTT.